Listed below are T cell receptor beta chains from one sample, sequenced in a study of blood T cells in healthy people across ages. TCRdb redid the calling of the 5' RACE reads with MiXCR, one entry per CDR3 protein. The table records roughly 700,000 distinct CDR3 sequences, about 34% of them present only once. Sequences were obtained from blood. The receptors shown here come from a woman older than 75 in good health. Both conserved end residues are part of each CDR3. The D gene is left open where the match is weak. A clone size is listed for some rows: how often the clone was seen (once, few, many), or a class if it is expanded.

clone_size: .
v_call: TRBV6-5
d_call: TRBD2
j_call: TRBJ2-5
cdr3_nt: TGTGCCGGCCGTGGGGGGGTGGAGACCCAGTACTTC
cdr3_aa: CAGRGGVETQYF

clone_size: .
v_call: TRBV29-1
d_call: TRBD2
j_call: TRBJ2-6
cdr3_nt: TGCGCCGGGGGGGGGTCTGGGGCCAACGTCCGGACTTTC
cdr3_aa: CAGGGSGANVRTF

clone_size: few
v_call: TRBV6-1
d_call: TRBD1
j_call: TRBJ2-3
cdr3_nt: TGTGCCAGCAGACCCACAGGGGGCAAGACAGATACGCAGTATTTT
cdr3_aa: CASRPTGGKTDTQYF

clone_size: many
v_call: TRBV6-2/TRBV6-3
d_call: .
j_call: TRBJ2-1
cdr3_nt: TGTGCCAGCAGTTACTCGGTGGGGCCGCAGTTCTTC
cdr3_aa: CASSYSVGPQFF

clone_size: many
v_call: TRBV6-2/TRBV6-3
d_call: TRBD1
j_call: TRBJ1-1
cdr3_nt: TGTGCCAGCAGCTTGGGACAGAGCATGAACACTGAAGCTTTCTTT
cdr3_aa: CASSLGQSMNTEAFF

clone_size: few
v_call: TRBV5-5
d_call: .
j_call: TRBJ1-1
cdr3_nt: TGTGCCAGCAGCTGGGGGTGGGGGAACACTGAAGCTTTCTTT
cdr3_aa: CASSWGWGNTEAFF

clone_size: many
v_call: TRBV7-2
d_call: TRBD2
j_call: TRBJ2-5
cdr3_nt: TGTGCCAGCGCGGCTAGCGGTTTCCAAGAGACCCAGTACTTC
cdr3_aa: CASAASGFQETQYF

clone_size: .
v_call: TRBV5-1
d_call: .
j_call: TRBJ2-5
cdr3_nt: TGCGCCAGCAGCTTGTCTGGTAGCGACCAAGAGACCCAGTACTTC
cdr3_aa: CASSLSGSDQETQYF

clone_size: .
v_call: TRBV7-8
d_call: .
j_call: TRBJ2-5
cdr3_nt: TGCGCCAGCAGCCCGACGGCTATAAGCTCCTACAATGAGCAGTACTTC
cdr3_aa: CASSPTAISSYNEQYF

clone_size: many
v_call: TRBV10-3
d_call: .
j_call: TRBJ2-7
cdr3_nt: TGTGCCATCAGTGAGTCGGCCGAGGGCTACGAGCAGTACTTC
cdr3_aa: CAISESAEGYEQYF

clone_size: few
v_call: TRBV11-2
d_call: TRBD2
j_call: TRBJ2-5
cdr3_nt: TGTGCCAGCAGCTCGGGAGGGGGGGCGCACGTTGGAGAGACCCAGTACTTC
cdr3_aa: CASSSGGGAHVGETQYF

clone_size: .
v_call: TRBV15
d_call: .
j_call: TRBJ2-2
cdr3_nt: TGTGCCACCAGCAGAGATAGGACCGGGGAGCTGTTTTTT
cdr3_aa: CATSRDRTGELFF

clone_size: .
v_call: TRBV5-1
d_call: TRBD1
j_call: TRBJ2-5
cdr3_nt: TGCGCCAGCAGCTTGGGGACAGGGCTGACGGAGACCCAGTACTTC
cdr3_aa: CASSLGTGLTETQYF

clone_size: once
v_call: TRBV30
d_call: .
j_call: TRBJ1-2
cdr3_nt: TGTGCCTGGAACTCAGGGGTACATGGCTACACCTTC
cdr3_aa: CAWNSGVHGYTF

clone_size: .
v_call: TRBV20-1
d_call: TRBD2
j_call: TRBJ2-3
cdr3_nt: TGCAGTGCATCTAGCGGGGGGCGCGATACGCAGTATTTT
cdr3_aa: CSASSGGRDTQYF

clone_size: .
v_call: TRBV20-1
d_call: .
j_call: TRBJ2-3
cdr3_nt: TGCAGTGCTAGGACCACCCGGAATGGCCTAAGCACAGATACGCAGTATTTT
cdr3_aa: CSARTTRNGLSTDTQYF

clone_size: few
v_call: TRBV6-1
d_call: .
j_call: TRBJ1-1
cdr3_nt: TGTGCCAGCAGGATGGGTCAGGGGATGAACACTGAAGCTTTCTTT
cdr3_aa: CASRMGQGMNTEAFF

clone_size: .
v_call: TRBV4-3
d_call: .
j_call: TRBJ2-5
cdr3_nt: TGCGCCAGCAGCCAAATCGTAAAGAAAGAGACCCAGTACTTC
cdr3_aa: CASSQIVKKETQYF

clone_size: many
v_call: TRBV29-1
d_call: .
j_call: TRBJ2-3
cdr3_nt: TGCAGCGGAGTTCAGGGATTAACAGATACGCAGTATTTT
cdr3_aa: CSGVQGLTDTQYF

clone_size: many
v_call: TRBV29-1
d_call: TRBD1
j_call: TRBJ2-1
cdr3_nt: TGCAGCGTTGGGACAGGTGGGCCCTACAATGAGCAGTTCTTC
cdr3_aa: CSVGTGGPYNEQFF

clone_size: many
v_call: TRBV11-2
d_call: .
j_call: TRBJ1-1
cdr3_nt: TGTGCCAGCAGCTTAGCATCAGGGGCAGGCACTGAAGCTTTCTTT
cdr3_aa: CASSLASGAGTEAFF

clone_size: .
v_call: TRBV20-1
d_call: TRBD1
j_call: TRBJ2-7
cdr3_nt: TGCAGTGCCAAAGGGGACAGGCCGGAGCTCTCCTACAATGAGCAGTACTTC
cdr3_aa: CSAKGDRPELSYNEQYF

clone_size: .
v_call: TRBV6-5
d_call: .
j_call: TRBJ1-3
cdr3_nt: TGTGCCAGCAGTTACGGGTCCGCCAGTTCTGGAAACACCATATATTTT
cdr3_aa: CASSYGSASSGNTIYF

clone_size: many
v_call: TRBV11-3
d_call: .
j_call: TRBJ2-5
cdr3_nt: TGTGCCAGCAGCAGGGGACCGACCCCAGGAGAGACCCAGTACTTC
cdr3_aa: CASSRGPTPGETQYF

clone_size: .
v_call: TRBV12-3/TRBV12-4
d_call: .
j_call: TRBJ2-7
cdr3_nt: TGTGCCAGCAGGAATTCTAGTGGGGGCCCCGGTGAGCAGTACTTC
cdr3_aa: CASRNSSGGPGEQYF

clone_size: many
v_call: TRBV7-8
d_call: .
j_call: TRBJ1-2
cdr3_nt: TGTGCCAGCAGCTTTAGCCGAGGGACCTATGGCTACACCTTC
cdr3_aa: CASSFSRGTYGYTF

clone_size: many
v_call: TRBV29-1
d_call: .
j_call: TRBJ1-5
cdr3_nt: TGCAGCGCCGGACAGCCCAATCAGCCCCAGCATTTT
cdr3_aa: CSAGQPNQPQHF

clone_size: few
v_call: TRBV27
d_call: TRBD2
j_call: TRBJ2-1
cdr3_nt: TGTGCCAGCAGTACCCGGACTAGCGGCAACAATGAGCAGTTCTTC
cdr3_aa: CASSTRTSGNNEQFF

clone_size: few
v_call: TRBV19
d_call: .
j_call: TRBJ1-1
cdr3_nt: TGTGCCAGTGACACCGGGGGGGGCACTGAAGCTTTCTTT
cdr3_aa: CASDTGGGTEAFF

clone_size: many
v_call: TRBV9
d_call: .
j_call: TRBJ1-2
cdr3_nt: TGTGCCAGCAGCGTAGGTGGAGGTTTTAATGGCTACACCTTC
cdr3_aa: CASSVGGGFNGYTF

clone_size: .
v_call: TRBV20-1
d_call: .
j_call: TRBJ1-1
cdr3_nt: TGCAGTGCTAGGTACGGGACGAACACTGAAGCTTTCTTT
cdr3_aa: CSARYGTNTEAFF

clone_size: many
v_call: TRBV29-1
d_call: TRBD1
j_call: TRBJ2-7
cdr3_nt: TGCAGCGGCGGGACAGGGGCCTACGAGCAGTACTTC
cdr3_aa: CSGGTGAYEQYF

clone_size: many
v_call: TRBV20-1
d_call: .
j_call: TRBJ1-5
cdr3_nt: TGCAGTGCTAGAGAAGTCAGGGGTAGGCAGCCCCAGCATTTT
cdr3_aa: CSAREVRGRQPQHF

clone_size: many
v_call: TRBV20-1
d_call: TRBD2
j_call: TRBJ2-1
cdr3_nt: TGCAGTGCCCAGACTAGCGGGGGGCCCGAGTCCTACAATGAGCAGTTCTTC
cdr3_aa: CSAQTSGGPESYNEQFF

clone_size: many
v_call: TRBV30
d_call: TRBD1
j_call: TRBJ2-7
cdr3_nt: TGTGCCTGGAAACGGGTAGGACAGGGGCCCCCCTACGAGCAGTACTTC
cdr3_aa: CAWKRVGQGPPYEQYF

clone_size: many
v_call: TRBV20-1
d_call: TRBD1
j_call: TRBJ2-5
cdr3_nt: TGCAGTGCTAGCCCTGGACAGGGAGGTCGGGAGACCCAGTACTTC
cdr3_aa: CSASPGQGGRETQYF

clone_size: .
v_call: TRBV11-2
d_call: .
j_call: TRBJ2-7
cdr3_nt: TGTGCCAGCAGCATCCTGGGTATCGCCTACAATGAGCAGTACTTC
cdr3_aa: CASSILGIAYNEQYF

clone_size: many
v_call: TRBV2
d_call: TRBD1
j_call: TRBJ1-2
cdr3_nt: TGTGCCAGCCTTCTGACAGGGCAGCATGGCTACACCTTC
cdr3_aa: CASLLTGQHGYTF

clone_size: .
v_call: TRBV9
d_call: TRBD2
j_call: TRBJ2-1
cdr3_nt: TGTGCCAGCAGCCCGAACCGGGGGGGCGGCAATGAGCAGTTCTTC
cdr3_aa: CASSPNRGGGNEQFF

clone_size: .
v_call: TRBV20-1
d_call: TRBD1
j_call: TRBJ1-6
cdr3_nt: TGCAGTGCCATGGGACAGGGGAGTAATTCACCCCTCCACTTT
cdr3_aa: CSAMGQGSNSPLHF

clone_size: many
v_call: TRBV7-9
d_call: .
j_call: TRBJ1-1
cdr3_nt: TGTGCCAGCAGTTCCTTGGGGAACACTGAAGCTTTCTTT
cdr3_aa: CASSSLGNTEAFF

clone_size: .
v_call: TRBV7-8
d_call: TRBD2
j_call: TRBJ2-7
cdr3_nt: TGTGCCAGCAGACCCTGGGGGGGTCAGCTAGCGGGAGAGGCCTACAATGAGCAGTACTTC
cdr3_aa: CASRPWGGQLAGEAYNEQYF

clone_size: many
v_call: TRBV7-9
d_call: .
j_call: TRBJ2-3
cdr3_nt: TGTGCCAGCAGCTTAGGTCGGGGAGTGGATACGCAGTATTTT
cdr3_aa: CASSLGRGVDTQYF

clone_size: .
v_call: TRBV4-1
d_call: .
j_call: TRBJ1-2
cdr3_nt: TGCGCCAGCAGCTTCCTTTTAAAGGGACGGCCCAGGACATTGTCTGGCTACACCTTC
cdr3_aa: CASSFLLKGRPRTLSGYTF

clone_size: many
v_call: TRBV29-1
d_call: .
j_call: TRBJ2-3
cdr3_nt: TGCAGCGTTGAAGTAGGTGACAGCACAGATACGCAGTATTTT
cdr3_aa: CSVEVGDSTDTQYF

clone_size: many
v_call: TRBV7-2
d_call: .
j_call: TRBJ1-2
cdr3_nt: TGTGCCAGCAGCTTAGTGCAGGGCTCGGGTGGCTACACCTTC
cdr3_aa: CASSLVQGSGGYTF

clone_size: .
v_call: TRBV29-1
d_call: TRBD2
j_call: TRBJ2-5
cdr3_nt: TGCAGCGTTGGCTTGGGACTAGCGGGAGGAGAGACCCAGTACTTC
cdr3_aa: CSVGLGLAGGETQYF

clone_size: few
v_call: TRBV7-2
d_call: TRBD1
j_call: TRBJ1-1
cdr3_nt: TGTGCCAGCAGCTTACGCCAAACAGGGGGCACTGAAGCTTTCTTT
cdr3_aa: CASSLRQTGGTEAFF

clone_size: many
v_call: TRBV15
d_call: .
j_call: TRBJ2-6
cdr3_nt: TGTGCCACCAGCAGAGATCGGGCCGGCCGCTCTGGGGCCAACGTCCTGACTTTC
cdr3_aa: CATSRDRAGRSGANVLTF